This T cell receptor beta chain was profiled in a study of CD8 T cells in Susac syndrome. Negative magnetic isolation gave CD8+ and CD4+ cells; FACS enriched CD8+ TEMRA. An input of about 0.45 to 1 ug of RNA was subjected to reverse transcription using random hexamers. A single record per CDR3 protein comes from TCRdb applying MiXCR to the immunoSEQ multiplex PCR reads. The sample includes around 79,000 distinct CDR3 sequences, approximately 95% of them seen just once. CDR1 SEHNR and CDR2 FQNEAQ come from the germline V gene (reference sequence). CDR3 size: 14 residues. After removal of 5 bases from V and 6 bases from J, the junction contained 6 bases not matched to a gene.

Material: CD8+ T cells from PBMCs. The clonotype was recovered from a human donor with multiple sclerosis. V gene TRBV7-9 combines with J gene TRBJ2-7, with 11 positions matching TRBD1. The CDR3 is CASSTGTGGSEQYF. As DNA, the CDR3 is TGTGCCAGCAGCACAGGGACAGGGGGGAGCGAGCAGTACTTC.